These T cell receptor beta chains were read from a single sample in a study of cytomegalovirus exposure and HLA in healthy donors. Clones were sequenced by immunoSEQ multiplex PCR, and TCRdb holds only the in-frame ones, with some missing. This table has just over 200,000 clones, about two thirds appearing once. The sequencing input was PBMCs. The receptors were sampled from a man aged 40-50 years in good health and CMV-seropositive. The CDR3 runs from the conserved cysteine through the conserved F or W. Fields, in order: J gene, D gene, V gene, clone size, CDR3 protein, CDR3 DNA. D genes are given only for firm matches. Size tells how often a clone was seen (once, few, many) or the class of an expanded clone, and some rows leave it out.

TRBJ2-3	TRBD1	TRBV11-2	NA	CASSFFRDRALTDTQYF	TGTGCCAGCAGCTTCTTCCGGGACAGGGCGCTCACAGATACGCAGTATTTT
TRBJ2-6	TRBD1	TRBV7-9	NA	CASSRPGQGQPGANVLTF	TGTGCCAGCAGCCGCCCGGGACAGGGTCAACCTGGGGCCAACGTCCTGACTTTC
TRBJ2-5	TRBD1	TRBV19	NA	CASSRIGRDRPQETQYF	TGTGCCAGTAGTAGAATTGGGCGGGACAGGCCCCAAGAGACCCAGTACTTC
TRBJ2-2	TRBD1	TRBV7-9	once	CASSSRTGEAGELFF	TGTGCCAGCAGCTCACGGACAGGGGAGGCCGGGGAGCTGTTTTTT
TRBJ2-5	TRBD2	TRBV4-1	NA	CASSHTSGGKETQYF	TGCGCCAGCAGCCATACTAGCGGGGGAAAAGAGACCCAGTACTTC
TRBJ2-2	TRBD1	TRBV10-1	few	CASSESGQTNTGELFF	TGCGCCAGCAGTGAGTCGGGACAGACTAACACCGGGGAGCTGTTTTTT
TRBJ1-2	NA	TRBV4-1	NA	CASSQDADFGVNYGYTF	TGCGCCAGCAGCCAAGACGCTGACTTCGGGGTAAACTATGGCTACACCTTC
TRBJ1-1	NA	TRBV6-4	NA	CASSDSRRATFF	TGTGCCAGCAGTGACTCGAGGAGGGCGACTTTCTTT
TRBJ1-1	NA	TRBV30	NA	CAWSERDWTGGAFF	TGTGCCTGGAGTGAAAGAGACTGGACCGGGGGAGCTTTCTTT
TRBJ1-6	TRBD1	TRBV6-6	NA	CASSLRGDSPLHF	TGTGCCAGCAGCCTCAGGGGGGATTCACCCCTCCACTTT
TRBJ1-4	TRBD1	TRBV18	NA	CASSLPGTGSTNEKLFF	TGTGCCAGCTCACTTCCCGGGACAGGGTCAACTAATGAAAAACTGTTTTTT
TRBJ1-2	NA	TRBV29-1	NA	CSVGRGLRDSGGYTF	TGCAGCGTCGGCCGGGGTTTGCGGGACTCGGGCGGCTACACCTTC
TRBJ2-2	TRBD2	TRBV25-1	NA	CASRGAGPGNTGELFF	TGTGCCAGCAGGGGAGCGGGACCGGGGAACACCGGGGAGCTGTTTTTT
TRBJ1-2	NA	TRBV6-6	NA	CASSYKEGGYTF	TGTGCCAGCAGTTATAAGGAGGGTGGCTACACCTTC
TRBJ2-4	NA	TRBV6-6	NA	CASKRDNQNIQYF	TGTGCCAGCAAGAGGGATAATCAAAACATTCAGTACTTC
TRBJ1-1	NA	TRBV5-1	NA	CASSLGGRVNTEAFF	TGCGCCAGCAGCTTGGGAGGGCGGGTGAACACTGAAGCTTTCTTT
TRBJ2-2	NA	TRBV5-6	NA	CASSLRQLTGELFF	TGTGCCAGCAGCCTTCGACAGCTCACCGGGGAGCTGTTTTTT
TRBJ2-3	NA	TRBV5-6	NA	CASSLNSPSTQYF	TGTGCCAGCAGCTTGAACAGCCCGAGTACGCAGTATTTT
TRBJ2-2	NA	TRBV5-1	NA	CASNRRAPSAGELFF	TGCGCCAGCAACCGGCGGGCTCCTAGTGCCGGGGAGCTGTTTTTT
TRBJ2-6	NA	TRBV5-6	few	CASSLSGGNRGGANVLTF	TGTGCCAGCAGCTTGTCCGGAGGTAATCGTGGGGGGGCCAACGTCCTGACTTTC
TRBJ2-7	TRBD1	TRBV28	NA	CASSTQGAPEQYF	TGTGCCAGCTCTACGCAGGGGGCCCCAGAGCAGTACTTC
TRBJ2-7	NA	TRBV6-5	once	CASSNRVESYEQYF	TGTGCCAGCAGCAACAGGGTTGAGTCCTACGAGCAGTACTTC
TRBJ2-2	NA	TRBV5-4	few	CASSALSAGELFF	TGTGCCAGCAGCGCTCTTAGTGCCGGGGAGCTGTTTTTT
TRBJ2-1	TRBD2	TRBV7-2	NA	CASSPGLVRGNEQFF	TGTGCCAGCAGCCCCGGACTAGTTCGAGGAAATGAGCAGTTCTTC
TRBJ2-4	TRBD1	TRBV19	NA	CASSISGTAKNIQYF	TGTGCCAGTAGTATATCGGGGACAGCAAAAAACATTCAGTACTTC
TRBJ2-5	NA	TRBV5-1	NA	CASSLGAETQYF	TGCGCCAGCAGCTTGGGGGCAGAGACCCAGTACTTC
TRBJ1-1	NA	TRBV15	NA	CATSRDWRPGNTEAFF	TGTGCCACCAGCAGAGATTGGAGACCCGGGAACACTGAAGCTTTCTTT
TRBJ1-4	NA	TRBV5-1	NA	CASSLVTGTNEKLFF	TGCGCCAGCAGCTTGGTCACAGGAACTAATGAAAAACTGTTTTTT
TRBJ2-2	NA	TRBV11-2	NA	CASSPRGHRGVLFF	TGTGCCAGCAGCCCCCGAGGTCACCGGGGTGTGCTGTTTTTT
TRBJ1-2	TRBD1	TRBV6-1	NA	CASSADRDYGYTF	TGTGCCAGCAGCGCGGACAGGGACTATGGCTACACCTTC
TRBJ2-1	NA	TRBV29-1	NA	CSVEIGREYNEQFF	TGCAGCGTTGAAATCGGAAGGGAGTACAATGAGCAGTTCTTC
TRBJ1-5	NA	TRBV6-5	NA	CASSLSKTQPQHF	TGTGCCAGCAGTTTATCTAAAACTCAACCCCAGCATTTT
TRBJ2-2	NA	TRBV19	NA	CASREVHSTKNTGELFF	TGTGCCAGTAGGGAAGTTCACAGTACCAAAAACACCGGGGAGCTGTTTTTT
TRBJ2-2	NA	TRBV5-6	NA	CASSSVSYAGELFF	TGTGCCAGCAGCTCAGTTTCATACGCCGGGGAGCTGTTTTTT
TRBJ2-7	NA	TRBV7-9	NA	CASSFNGLQYF	TGTGCCAGCAGCTTTAACGGGTTGCAGTACTTC
TRBJ2-3	TRBD1	TRBV29-1	NA	CSVYRGQDTQYF	TGCAGCGTTTACAGGGGGCAAGATACGCAGTATTTT
TRBJ2-3	TRBD1	TRBV11-3	NA	CASCLPSWGQNENSTDTQYF	TGTGCCAGCTGCCTACCCTCGTGGGGACAGAATGAAAATAGCACAGATACGCAGTATTTT
TRBJ2-7	TRBD2	TRBV7-9	NA	CASSGGVTHEQYF	TGTGCCAGCAGCGGGGGGGTAACCCACGAGCAGTACTTC
TRBJ2-7	TRBD2	TRBV7-9	NA	CASSTLAGHYEQYF	TGTGCCAGCAGCACCCTAGCGGGCCACTACGAGCAGTACTTC
TRBJ2-1	TRBD2	TRBV5-1	NA	CASSYRLAGNEQFF	TGCGCCAGCAGCTATAGACTAGCGGGGAATGAGCAGTTCTTC
TRBJ2-4	TRBD2	TRBV6-4	NA	CASTAAGGPKNIQYF	TGTGCCAGCACTGCTGCGGGGGGGCCCAAAAACATTCAGTACTTC
TRBJ2-4	NA	TRBV5-1	few	CASSLVSGAAKNIQYF	TGCGCCAGCAGCTTGGTCTCGGGTGCGGCCAAAAACATTCAGTACTTC
TRBJ2-1	NA	TRBV27	NA	CASSYSGANEQFF	TGTGCCAGCAGTTACTCGGGAGCCAATGAGCAGTTCTTC
TRBJ2-7	TRBD2	TRBV5-1	NA	CASSLPSGANEQYF	TGCGCCAGCAGCTTGCCTAGCGGGGCAAACGAGCAGTACTTC
TRBJ2-6	NA	TRBV11-2	NA	CASSSTAGANVLTF	TGTGCCAGCAGCTCAACAGCTGGGGCCAACGTCCTGACTTTC
TRBJ1-1	TRBD1	TRBV29-1	NA	CSVGTGHEAFF	TGCAGCGTAGGGACAGGGCATGAAGCTTTCTTT
TRBJ1-2	TRBD1	TRBV4-1	NA	CASSQEGTAAGGYTF	TGCGCCAGCAGCCAAGAGGGGACAGCCGCGGGTGGCTACACCTTC
TRBJ1-2	NA	TRBV4-2	NA	CASSQEPLLGGTNYGYTF	TGTGCCAGCAGCCAAGAACCCCTTTTAGGGGGAACTAACTATGGCTACACCTTC
TRBJ1-2	NA	TRBV29-1	NA	CSVQGPGVYGYTF	TGCAGCGTTCAAGGACCGGGGGTTTATGGCTACACCTTC
TRBJ2-5	TRBD1	TRBV9	NA	CASSVGQGETQYF	TGTGCCAGCAGCGTAGGACAGGGAGAGACCCAGTACTTC
TRBJ2-7	TRBD1	TRBV7-6	NA	CASSLLQGYEQYF	TGTGCCAGCAGCTTATTACAGGGGTACGAGCAGTACTTC
TRBJ1-3	NA	TRBV5-1	NA	CASSLGGRNTIYF	TGCGCCAGCAGCTTGGGAGGCCGAAACACCATATATTTT
TRBJ2-6	TRBD2	TRBV14	NA	CASSRGAGGPPGANVLTF	TGTGCCAGCAGCCGGGGAGCGGGGGGTCCTCCTGGGGCCAACGTCCTGACTTTC